This TCR beta chain appears in the sequencing data of a study of blood T cell repertoires in COVID-19. Looking at the study overall: Both acute and convalescent COVID-19 samples were obtained from the United States, Italy and Spain. PBMCs, B-cell-depleted T cells, or T cells were the source of the cDNA or gDNA that made up the material.

Germline loops: CDR1 LGHNA, CDR2 YNFKEQ. This CDR3 contains 17 residues. J lost 2 bases, V lost 0 bases, and 5 bases had no gene match. In the authors' workflow: For nucleated cells, counts were estimated from reference gene primer amplification. TCRdb's table, derived via immunoSEQ multiplex PCR, lists solely in-frame clones and lacks some. Clone size and the V and J calls come from that table; the DNA yielded D and trimming. The data contain a few hundred thousand clones, 75% to 90% of them singletons. This chain joins TRBV4-2 and TRBJ2-3, with 10 positions matching TRBD2. The sequencing sample was made of peripheral blood. This clonotype was obtained from a young man with active or convalescent COVID-19. CDR3 protein: CASSQDSSGGHTDTQYF. CDR3 coding DNA: TGTGCCAGCAGCCAAGATTCTAGCGGGGGACACACAGATACGCAGTATTTT.